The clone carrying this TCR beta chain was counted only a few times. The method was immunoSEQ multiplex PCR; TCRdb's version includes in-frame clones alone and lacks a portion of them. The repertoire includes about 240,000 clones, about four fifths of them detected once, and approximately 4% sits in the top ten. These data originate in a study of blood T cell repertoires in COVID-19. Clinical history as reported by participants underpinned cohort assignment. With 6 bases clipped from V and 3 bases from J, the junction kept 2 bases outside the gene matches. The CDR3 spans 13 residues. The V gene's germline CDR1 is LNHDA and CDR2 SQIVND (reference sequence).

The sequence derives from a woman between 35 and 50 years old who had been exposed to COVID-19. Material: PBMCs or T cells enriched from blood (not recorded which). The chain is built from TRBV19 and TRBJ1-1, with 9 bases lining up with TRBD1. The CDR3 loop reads CASSRTGDTEAFF. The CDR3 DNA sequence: TGTGCCAGTAGCAGGACAGGGGACACTGAAGCTTTCTTT.